These T cell receptor beta chains were read from a single sample in a study of early T cells in non-severe SARS-CoV-2 infection. Each CDR3 protein gets one entry after TCRdb re-called the 5' RACE reads with MiXCR. There are 70,000 or so distinct CDR3 sequences in the sample; under 13% occur only once, and around 6.6% lies in the top ten. Sequenced material: whole blood. All receptors derive from an adult who was a healthcare worker with PCR-confirmed SARS-CoV-2 infection or an uninfected control (not recorded which). Both conserved end residues are part of each CDR3. D genes are given only for firm matches. Size tells how often a clone was seen (once, few, many) or the class of an expanded clone, and some rows leave it out.

>TRBD1|few|TRBJ1-1|TRBV13
TGTGCCAGCCTCAACAGGGGGGATACTGAAGCTTTCTTT
CASLNRGDTEAFF
>TRBD2|few|TRBJ2-2|TRBV4-1
TGCGCCAGCAGACCCTCTAGCGGGGACGGGGAGCTGTTTTTT
CASRPSSGDGELFF
>NA|few|TRBJ2-3|TRBV12-3/TRBV12-4
TGTGCCAGCGGTCCCTTCGCAGATACGCAGTATTTT
CASGPFADTQYF
>NA|NA|TRBJ2-3|TRBV3-1
TGTGCCAGCAGCCAAGAAGCTAGTTACCTTCATACGCAGTATTTT
CASSQEASYLHTQYF
>NA|NA|TRBJ2-5|TRBV20-1
TGCAGTGCCCAGCCCCGGCTTGAAGAGACCCAGTACTTC
CSAQPRLEETQYF
>TRBD2|many|TRBJ2-1|TRBV10-3
TGTGCCACCGACTCCAAAGCGGGACCCAACAATGAGCAGTTCTTC
CATDSKAGPNNEQFF
>NA|many|TRBJ1-5|TRBV9
TGTGCCAGCAGCGTAGGGGCAGTGATCGGTCAGCCCCAGCATTTT
CASSVGAVIGQPQHF
>TRBD2|many|TRBJ2-1|TRBV5-1
TGCGCCAGCAGCTCGCGGGGGACCTACAATGAGCAGTTCTTC
CASSSRGTYNEQFF
>NA|few|TRBJ2-7|TRBV27
TGTGCCAGCAGTTCTAATGTACTGAGTTCCGCCTACGAGCAGTACTTC
CASSSNVLSSAYEQYF
>TRBD2|few|TRBJ2-1|TRBV19
TGTGCCAGTAGTATCCTGGGATCTAGCGGGAGGGATGAGCAGTTCTTC
CASSILGSSGRDEQFF
>NA|NA|TRBJ2-7|TRBV5-1
TGCGCCAGCAGCTTGGAGAGGTCCTACGAGCAGTACTTC
CASSLERSYEQYF
>NA|many|TRBJ2-7|TRBV4-1
TGCGCCAGCAGCCAAGGTCCCGGGGGGCGCGAGCAGTACTTC
CASSQGPGGREQYF
>TRBD1|many|TRBJ2-1|TRBV5-1
TGCGCCAGCAGCGGGACAGCCTTTTCTTATGAGCAGTTCTTC
CASSGTAFSYEQFF
>TRBD1|many|TRBJ1-2|TRBV6-6
TGTGCCAGCAGCGCTTCCCAGGGGGCCGATGGCTACACCTTC
CASSASQGADGYTF
>TRBD2|NA|TRBJ2-2|TRBV7-8
TGTGCCAGCAGCTTATACCGGACTAGCGGGAGTGCCGGGGAGCTGTTTTTT
CASSLYRTSGSAGELFF
>NA|few|TRBJ1-5|TRBV20-1
TGCAGTGCTAGAGACGAACAGGGAAAACAGCCCCAGCATTTT
CSARDEQGKQPQHF
>NA|NA|TRBJ2-5|TRBV20-1
TGCAGTGTCAGGCTCAGCGCCGGGGAGACCCAGTACTTC
CSVRLSAGETQYF
>NA|few|TRBJ1-1|TRBV4-3
TGCGCCAGCAGCCCCTCTAGACAGAACACTGAAGCTTTCTTT
CASSPSRQNTEAFF
>TRBD1|few|TRBJ2-1|TRBV18
TGTGCCAGCTCACTTCAGGGGGAAAATGAGCAGTTCTTC
CASSLQGENEQFF
>NA|NA|TRBJ2-6|TRBV5-1
TGCGCCGGCAGCTCCGGACCTATGCGGCCTGGGGCCAACGTCCTGACTTTC
CAGSSGPMRPGANVLTF
>NA|NA|TRBJ2-2|TRBV9
TGTGCCAGCAGCGTAGTCCCAGCGGGCAACACCGGGGAGCTGTTTTTT
CASSVVPAGNTGELFF
>TRBD1|few|TRBJ1-1|TRBV5-6
TGTGCCAGCAGCTTCCAGGGGGTTGAAGCTTTCTTT
CASSFQGVEAFF
>NA|once|TRBJ2-3|TRBV3-1
TGTGCCAGCAGCCCCGGGGCAAATACGCAGTATTTT
CASSPGANTQYF
>NA|NA|TRBJ2-5|TRBV24-1
TGTGCCACCCATCCCCCTCAAGAGACCCAGTACTTC
CATHPPQETQYF
>TRBD1|NA|TRBJ2-2|TRBV6-1
TGTGCCAGCAGTTCCGGGACAGGGGATGTAACCGGGGAGCTGTTTTTT
CASSSGTGDVTGELFF
>TRBD2|few|TRBJ2-3|TRBV28
TGTGCCAGCAGTTTATGGATGGGACTAGCGGATAGCACAGATACGCAGTATTTT
CASSLWMGLADSTDTQYF
>NA|NA|TRBJ1-1|TRBV7-2
TGTGCCAGCAGCTTGTCAAGGAGGAACACTGAAGCTTTCTTT
CASSLSRRNTEAFF
>TRBD2|NA|TRBJ2-3|TRBV27
TGTGCCAGCAGTTTCGCTAGCGGGAGTACAGATACGCAGTATTTT
CASSFASGSTDTQYF
>NA|many|TRBJ2-3|TRBV5-5
TGTGCCAGCAGCCGAGGCGGTAGCGGACCCACAGATACGCAGTATTTT
CASSRGGSGPTDTQYF
>NA|few|TRBJ2-3|TRBV28
TGTGCCAGCAGTGCTATAACAGGGACAGATACGCAGTATTTT
CASSAITGTDTQYF
>TRBD1|NA|TRBJ1-3|TRBV5-6
TGTGCCAGCAGATGGACAGGAACTACCTCTGGAAACACCATATATTTT
CASRWTGTTSGNTIYF
>TRBD2|many|TRBJ2-7|TRBV10-3
TGTGCCATCAGTGCCCTCGCGCGCGGGAGCTACGAGCAGTACTTC
CAISALARGSYEQYF
>TRBD2|many|TRBJ2-1|TRBV4-3
TGCGCCAGCAGCCAATTCACGGGGGAGGGTGGACAGTTCTTC
CASSQFTGEGGQFF
>NA|many|TRBJ1-1|TRBV3-1
TGTGCCAGCAGCCAAGCTCGACTAGGGGCTTTCTTT
CASSQARLGAFF
>TRBD2|few|TRBJ2-2|TRBV7-9
TGTGCCAGCAGCTTAACCGCGGGAGGAACCGCCGGGGAGCTGTTTTTT
CASSLTAGGTAGELFF
>NA|many|TRBJ2-6|TRBV19
TGTGCCAGTACTGACAGGCCTTTGGCCAACGTCCTGACTTTC
CASTDRPLANVLTF
>NA|few|TRBJ1-3|TRBV7-9
TGTGCCAGCAGGTCAACAGGTTACCAACCTGGAAACACCATATATTTT
CASRSTGYQPGNTIYF
>NA|many|TRBJ2-3|TRBV11-2
TGTGCCAGCAGCTTAGAATCGATTAGGGTCAGCACAGATACGCAGTATTTT
CASSLESIRVSTDTQYF
>TRBD2|few|TRBJ2-3|TRBV20-1
TGCAGTGCTATATTGCTAGCGGGAACCACAGATACGCAGTATTTT
CSAILLAGTTDTQYF
>NA|many|TRBJ2-5|TRBV18
TGTGCCAGCTCACCGAGACTGGACCAAGAGACCCAGTACTTC
CASSPRLDQETQYF
>TRBD2|NA|TRBJ2-7|TRBV20-1
TGCAGTGCTAGAGAACTAGCGGGTTTCGAGCAGTACTTC
CSARELAGFEQYF
>NA|few|TRBJ2-2|TRBV6-2/TRBV6-3
TGTGCCAGCAGCCATTCTAACACCGGGGAGCTGTTTTTT
CASSHSNTGELFF
>NA|many|TRBJ1-1|TRBV20-1
TGCAGTGCTAGACTAATAACCTCTGGGGTCGAGAGCACTGAAGCTTTCTTT
CSARLITSGVESTEAFF
>NA|NA|TRBJ1-4|TRBV19
TGTGCCAGTAGTCTCCGGGACGAGCGTGAAAAACTGTTTTTT
CASSLRDEREKLFF
>TRBD1|NA|TRBJ1-2|TRBV5-1
TGCGCCAGCAGTTCGGGACAGCTTGGTCATGGCTACACCTTC
CASSSGQLGHGYTF
>NA|few|TRBJ2-1|TRBV20-1
TGCAGTGCTAGAGTCCAGGCTCTCAATGAGCAGTTCTTC
CSARVQALNEQFF
>TRBD2|NA|TRBJ2-7|TRBV10-3
TGTGCCATCGGGCGGGAGGGCCGCTACGAGCAGTACTTC
CAIGREGRYEQYF
>NA|many|TRBJ1-6|TRBV7-9
TGTGCCAGCAGCTTAGAAGAGGGCGTGTCCCTCCACTTT
CASSLEEGVSLHF
>NA|few|TRBJ2-1|TRBV29-1
TGCAGCGGGAGTAGCGCCTACTCCTACAATGAGCAGTTCTTC
CSGSSAYSYNEQFF
>TRBD2|NA|TRBJ2-1|TRBV10-3
TGTGCCATCAGCGCGGGACTAGCGGGCTCTTACAATGAGCAGTTCTTC
CAISAGLAGSYNEQFF
>NA|NA|TRBJ2-1|TRBV11-3
TGTGCCAGCAGCTTAGATGGCTTATCTTCCAATGAGCAGTTCTTC
CASSLDGLSSNEQFF
>TRBD2|few|TRBJ2-1|TRBV7-3
TGTGCCAGCAGCCCGAGCCCAGCGGGAGGGGGTGAGCAGTTCTTC
CASSPSPAGGGEQFF
>TRBD1|few|TRBJ1-2|TRBV4-3
TGCGCCAGCAGCCCCCGGACAGGGGGCAAGGATGGCTACACCTTC
CASSPRTGGKDGYTF
>NA|NA|TRBJ2-5|TRBV4-2
TGTGCCAGCAGCCAAGGGAATAGCCAAGAGACCCAGTACTTC
CASSQGNSQETQYF
>NA|few|TRBJ1-4|TRBV28
TGTGCCAGCAGTTTTTCCCCCGTCCAAAATGAAAAACTGTTTTTT
CASSFSPVQNEKLFF
>NA|few|TRBJ2-5|TRBV12-3/TRBV12-4
TGTGCCAGCTCTGGAGGCTCCGGGGGGACCCAGTACTTC
CASSGGSGGTQYF
>TRBD2|NA|TRBJ2-7|TRBV20-1
TGCAGTGCCGGCCTTAGCGGGAGTGCGTCCTACGAGCAGTACTTC
CSAGLSGSASYEQYF
>TRBD2|many|TRBJ2-7|TRBV5-1
TGTGCCAGCAGTAGGACTAGCGGAAACTACGAGCAGTACTTC
CASSRTSGNYEQYF